This passage covers 11 T cell receptor beta chains from one sample sequenced in a study of blood T cell repertoires in COVID-19 (dated by TCRdb to between 2020 and 2021). The library was prepared using the immunoSEQ multiplex PCR assay. In its TCRdb copy, this immuneACCESS table keeps in-frame sequences only and misses some clones. Where compared with another copy, unresolved V genes explain less than half of these, and the others have no known cause. Counted in this sample were tens of thousands of clones; around 90% of them appeared once. The top ten clonotypes cover approximately 2.4% of the sample. Source material: peripheral blood. The receptors originated from a man between 45 and 60 years old with acute or convalescent COVID-19.

The chain employs TRBV7-9 and TRBJ2-1; 9 nucleotides agree with TRBD2. CDR3 length: 15 amino acids. Germline V gene data show CDR1 as SEHNR and CDR2 as FQNEAQ (reference sequence). The V segment lost 4 bases and the J segment 5 bases; nucleotides outside the gene matches: 6. The CDR3 is CASSSASGAHNEQFF. CDR3 bases: TGTGCCAGCAGCTCAGCTAGCGGGGCACACAATGAGCAGTTCTTC.

The V gene is TRBV6-6, the J gene TRBJ2-3; D is possibly TRBD2 (6 bases). Germline CDR1 and CDR2: MNHNY and SVGAGI (reference sequence). The CDR3 is 14 residues long. Trimming pared 2 bases from V and 8 bases from J, leaving 14 bases between. CDR3: CASSYGIPEGTQYF. CDR3 bases: TGTGCCAGCAGTTACGGGATTCCGGAGGGTACGCAGTATTTT.

This sequence joins TRBV27 and TRBJ2-5; 7 positions agree with TRBD2. The CDR3 covers 15 residues. CDR1 MNHEY and CDR2 SMNVEV come from the germline V gene (reference sequence). The trim removed 1 base at V and 2 bases at J, leaving 4 bases unmatched. CDR3 protein: CASSLFGGEQETQYF. DNA of the CDR3: TGTGCCAGCAGTTTATTTGGGGGGGAGCAAGAGACCCAGTACTTC.

The chain employs TRBV5-1 and TRBJ2-1; 8 bases fit TRBD2. Trimming took 2 bases from V and 0 from J; bases not matched to a gene: 7. CDR1 is SGHRS and CDR2 is YFSETQ in the germline V gene. This CDR3 has 17 residues. CDR3 region: CASSFGSLAGSYNEQFF. CDR3 nucleotides: TGCGCCAGCAGCTTTGGTTCCCTAGCGGGCTCCTACAATGAGCAGTTCTTC.

CDR3 region: CASSSDRSGYTF. CDR3 DNA sequence: TGTGCCAGCAGCTCGGACAGATCTGGCTACACCTTC. The chain joins TRBV7-9 to TRBJ1-2, with D tentatively TRBD1 (6 bases). V lost 4 bases and J lost 7, with 10 bases in between. Per the germline V gene, CDR1 is SEHNR and CDR2 is FQNEAQ (reference sequence). This CDR3 region has 12 residues.

The rearrangement uses TRBV3-1 (or the pseudogene TRBV3-2) and TRBJ2-1; D call uncertain. The CDR3 consists of 11 residues. The germline gives CDR1 LGHDT, CDR2 YNNKEL (reference sequence). Trimming took off 7 bases at V and 3 bases at J, with 4 bases between the two ends. CDR3 nucleotide sequence: TGTGCCAGCACTAGCTACAATGAGCAGTTCTTC. Residues: CASTSYNEQFF.

The chain combines TRBV25-1 with TRBJ1-1; weak D call: TRBD1 (5 bases). CDR1 and CDR2 from the germline V gene are MGHDK and SYGVNS. This CDR3 is built from 14 residues. Between the trimmed V and J ends, which lost 2 bases and 5 bases, there was a span of 12 bases. CDR3 region: CASSESGEGTEAFF. The DNA of the CDR3 is TGTGCCAGCAGTGAAAGCGGGGAGGGGACTGAAGCTTTCTTT. The full variable domain, in which reference TRBV25-1 and TRBJ1-1 provide the parts outside the CDR3, is EADIYQTPRYLVIGTGKKITLECSQTMGHDKMYWYQQDPGMELHLIHYSYGVNSTEKGDLSSESTVSRIRTEHFPLTLESARPSHTSQYLCASSESGEGTEAFFGQGTRLTVV.

The genes are TRBV4-1 and TRBJ2-7; tentatively, D is TRBD1 (5 bases). Trimming removed 3 bases from V and 6 bases from J, with 15 bases in between. The CDR3 runs to 14 residues. The germline V gene encodes CDR1 MGHRA and CDR2 YSYEKL. The CDR3 DNA reads TGCGCCAGCAGCCAGCAGGTTAGGGGTGGCGAGCAGTACTTC. This translates into CASSQQVRGGEQYF.

This rearrangement joins TRBV2 to TRBJ2-7, with TRBD1 matching over 9 bases. The trim removed 7 bases at V and 5 bases at J, leaving 6 bases unmatched. The germline gives CDR1 SNHLY, CDR2 FYNNEI. The CDR3 spans 13 residues. The CDR3 coding sequence is TGTGCCAGCACCCGGGACAGGGTCGACGAGCAGTACTTC. Translation gives CASTRDRVDEQYF.

In this sample, this clone turned up a few times. This chain links TRBV7-8 with TRBJ2-1, with D perhaps TRBD2 (5 bases). The CDR3 is made up of 13 amino acids. In germline, CDR1 is SGHVS, CDR2 FQNEAQ. With 0 bases removed from V and 8 bases from J, the gap between germline ends came to 8 bases. CDR3 DNA sequence: TGTGCCAGCAGCTTAGCTACTAGGGATGAGCAGTTCTTC. It encodes CASSLATRDEQFF.

This clone was counted a single time. V gene TRBV9 combines with J gene TRBJ2-3, with 9 nucleotides matching TRBD2. The CDR3 covers 16 residues. V was clipped by 0 bases and J by 5 bases; unmatched bases: 7. Per the germline V gene, CDR1 is SGDLS and CDR2 is YYNGEE. The CDR3 DNA reads as TGTGCCAGCAGCGTAGTTAGCGGGAGTTCCGTAGATACGCAGTATTTT. Residues: CASSVVSGSSVDTQYF.